This paragraph covers one TCR beta chain sequence. Antigen specificity is unknown. This sample was taken from a study of shared clonotypes between healthy human individuals. Study details: Each donor contributed plates that comprised three CD4 naive, three CD4 memory, two CD8 naive and one CD8 memory. Study-level findings and limits: Non-shared clonotypes had lower generation probabilities than clonotypes shared by all four sorted-subset donors. Larger estimated richness was generally recorded for naive subsets relative to memory subsets.

CD45RO-negative CD8 cells positively selected for CCR7 made up the naive population, which excluded terminally differentiated effector memory CD45RA+ cells. Clones were sequenced by immunoSEQ multiplex PCR, and TCRdb holds only the in-frame ones, with some missing. The sample comprises about 2.1 million clones, 93% of which are singletons, and 1.5% to 2% rests with the top ten. The source is a man aged 18 to 29 in good health. Some clones in this sample may be carry-over from other donors' samples. Sequenced: naive CD8+ T cells from PBMCs.

The CDR3 reads CASSLLPRTRDEQFF. CDR3 sequence (DNA): TGTGCCAGCAGCCTGCTCCCACGTACACGCGATGAGCAGTTCTTC. The rearrangement links TRBV5-6 to TRBJ2-1, with D unresolved. Germline CDR1 SGHDT, CDR2 YYEEEE. The V and J ends lost 4 bases and 8 bases respectively, with 19 bases between them. There are 15 residues in the CDR3.